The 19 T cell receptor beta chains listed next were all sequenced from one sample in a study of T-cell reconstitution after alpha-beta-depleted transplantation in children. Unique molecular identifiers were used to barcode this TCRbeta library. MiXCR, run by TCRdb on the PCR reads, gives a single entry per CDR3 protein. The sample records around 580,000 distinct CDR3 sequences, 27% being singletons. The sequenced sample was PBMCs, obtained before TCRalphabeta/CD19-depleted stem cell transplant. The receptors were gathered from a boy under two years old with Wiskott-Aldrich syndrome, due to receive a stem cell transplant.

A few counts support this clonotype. The CDR3: CASSVAQGNGNTIYF. CDR3 in DNA: TGTGCCAGCAGCGTAGCTCAGGGAAATGGAAACACCATATATTTT. This sequence joins TRBV9 and TRBJ1-3, with a possible D match to TRBD1 (5 bases). Germline assignment: CDR1 SGDLS and CDR2 YYNGEE. The CDR3 length is 15 residues. V shed 0 bases and J shed 3 bases, with 10 bases lying between them.

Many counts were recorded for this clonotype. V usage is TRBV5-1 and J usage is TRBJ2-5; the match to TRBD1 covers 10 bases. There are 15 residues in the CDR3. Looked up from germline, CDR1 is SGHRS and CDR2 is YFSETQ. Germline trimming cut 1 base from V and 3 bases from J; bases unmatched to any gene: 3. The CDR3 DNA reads TGCGCCAGCAGCTTGTCGGGGACAGGGGAAGAGACCCAGTACTTC. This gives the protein CASSLSGTGEETQYF. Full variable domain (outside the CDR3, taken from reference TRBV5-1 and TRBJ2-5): KAGVTQTPRYLIKTRGQQVTLSCSPISGHRSVSWYQQTPGQGLQFLFEYFSETQRNKGNFPGRFSGRQFSNSRSEMNVSTLELGDSALYLCASSLSGTGEETQYFGPGTRLLVL.

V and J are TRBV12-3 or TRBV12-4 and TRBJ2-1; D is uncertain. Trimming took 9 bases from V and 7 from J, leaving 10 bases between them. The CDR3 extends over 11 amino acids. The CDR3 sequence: CASSRKNEQFF. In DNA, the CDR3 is TGTGCCAGTTCTAGGAAGAATGAGCAGTTCTTC.

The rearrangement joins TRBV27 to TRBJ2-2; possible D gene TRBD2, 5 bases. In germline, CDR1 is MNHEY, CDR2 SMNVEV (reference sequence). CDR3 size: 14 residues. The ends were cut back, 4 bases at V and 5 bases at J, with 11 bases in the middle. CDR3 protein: CASSSGVATGELFF. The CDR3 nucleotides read TGTGCCAGCAGTTCCGGGGTAGCGACCGGGGAGCTGTTTTTT.

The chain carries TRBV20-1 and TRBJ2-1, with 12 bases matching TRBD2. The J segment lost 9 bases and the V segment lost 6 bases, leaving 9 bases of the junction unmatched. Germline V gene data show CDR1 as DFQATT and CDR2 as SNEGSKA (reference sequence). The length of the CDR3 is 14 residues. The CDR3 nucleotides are TGCAGTGCAGGTCTAGCGGGAGGGTGGGGTGAGCAGTTCTTC. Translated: CSAGLAGGWGEQFF.

This CDR3 reads CASSQLLAGGADEQFF. The CDR3 DNA reads as TGTGCCAGCAGCCAGCTTCTAGCGGGAGGAGCTGATGAGCAGTTCTTC. The V gene is TRBV3-1, the J gene TRBJ2-1; TRBD2 matches 11 bases. V lost 3 bases and J lost 8; bases outside the gene matches: 9. Germline CDR1 reads LGHDT; CDR2 reads YNNKEL (reference sequence). This CDR3 has 16 amino acids.

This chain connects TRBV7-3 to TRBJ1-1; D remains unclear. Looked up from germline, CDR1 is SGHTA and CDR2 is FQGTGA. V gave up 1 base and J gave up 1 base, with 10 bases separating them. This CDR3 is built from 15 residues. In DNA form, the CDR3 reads TGTGCCAGCAGCTTAAAGGCAGAGACGAACACTGAAGCTTTCTTT. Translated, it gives CASSLKAETNTEAFF. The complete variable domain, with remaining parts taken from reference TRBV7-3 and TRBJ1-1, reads GAGVSQTPSNKVTEKGKYVELRCDPISGHTALYWYRQSLGQGPEFLIYFQGTGAADDSGLPNDRFFAVRPEGSVSTLKIQRTERGDSAVYLCASSLKAETNTEAFFGQGTRLTVV.

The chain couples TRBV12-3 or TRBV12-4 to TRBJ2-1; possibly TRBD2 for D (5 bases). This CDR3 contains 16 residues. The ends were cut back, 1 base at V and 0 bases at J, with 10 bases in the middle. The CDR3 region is CASSLGTSFSYNEQFF. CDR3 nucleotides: TGTGCCAGCAGTTTAGGGACTTCCTTCTCCTACAATGAGCAGTTCTTC.

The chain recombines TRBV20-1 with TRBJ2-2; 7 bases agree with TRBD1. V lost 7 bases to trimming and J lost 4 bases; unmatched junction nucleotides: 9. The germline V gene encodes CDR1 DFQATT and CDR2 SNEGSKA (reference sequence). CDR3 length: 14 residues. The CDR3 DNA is TGCAGTGTCGCGGTTCCAGGGGGCACCGGGGAGCTGTTTTTT. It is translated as CSVAVPGGTGELFF.

The CDR3 region is CASSLDSGRRGETQYF. In DNA, the CDR3 is TGCGCCAGCAGCTTGGATTCCGGGCGGAGAGGAGAGACCCAGTACTTC. This rearrangement joins TRBV5-1 to TRBJ2-5; no firm D call. The length of the CDR3 is 16 residues. The V and J ends lost 0 bases and 4 bases respectively, with 16 bases between them. Germline V gene lookup returns CDR1 SGHRS and CDR2 YFSETQ.

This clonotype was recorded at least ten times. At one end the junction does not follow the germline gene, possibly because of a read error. The chain's CDR3 is CASSPGTGETQYF. CDR3 nucleotides: TGCGCCAGCAGTCCTGGCACCGGAGAGACCCAGTACTTC. The chain links TRBV18 to TRBJ2-5; no definite D call. The CDR3 spans 13 residues. Germline V lookup: CDR1 KGHSH, CDR2 LQKENI.

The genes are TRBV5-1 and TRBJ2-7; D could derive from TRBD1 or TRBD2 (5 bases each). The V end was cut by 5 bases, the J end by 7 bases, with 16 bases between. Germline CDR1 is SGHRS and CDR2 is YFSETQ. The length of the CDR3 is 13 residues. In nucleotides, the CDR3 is TGCGCCAGCAGACGGGACCTCCGGGGTGAGCAGTACTTC. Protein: CASRRDLRGEQYF.

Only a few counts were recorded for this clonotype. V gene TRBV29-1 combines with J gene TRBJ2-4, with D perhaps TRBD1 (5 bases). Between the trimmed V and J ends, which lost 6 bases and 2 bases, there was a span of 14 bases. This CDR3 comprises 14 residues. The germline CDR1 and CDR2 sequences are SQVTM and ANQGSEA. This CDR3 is CSVRKTATKNIQYF. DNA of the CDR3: TGCAGCGTCCGCAAGACAGCGACCAAAAACATTCAGTACTTC.

The CDR3 loop is CASSVGQADSPLHF. The CDR3 DNA reads TGCGCCAGCAGCGTGGGCCAGGCGGATTCACCCCTCCACTTT. The rearrangement joins TRBV5-1 to TRBJ1-6; D is undetermined. The CDR3 sequence is 14 residues long. The V gene lost 4 bases and the J gene lost 8 bases, with 13 bases spanning the gap. Germline V gives CDR1 SGHRS, CDR2 YFSETQ.

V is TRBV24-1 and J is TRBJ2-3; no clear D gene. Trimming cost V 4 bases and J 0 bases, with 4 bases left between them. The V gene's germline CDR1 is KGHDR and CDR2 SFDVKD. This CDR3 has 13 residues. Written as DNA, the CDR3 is TGTGCCACCAGTGACAGTAGCACAGATACGCAGTATTTT. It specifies CATSDSSTDTQYF.

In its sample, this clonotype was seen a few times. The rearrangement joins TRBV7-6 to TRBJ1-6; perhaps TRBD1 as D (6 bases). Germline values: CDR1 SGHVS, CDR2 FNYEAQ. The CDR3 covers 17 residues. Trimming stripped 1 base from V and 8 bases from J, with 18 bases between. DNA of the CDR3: TGTGCCAGCAGCTTAGGGGGGCGCGGATTATTCGATTCACCCCTCCACTTT. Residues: CASSLGGRGLFDSPLHF. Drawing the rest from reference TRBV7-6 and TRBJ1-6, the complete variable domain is GAGVSQSPRYKVTKRGQDVALRCDPISGHVSLYWYRQALGQGPEFLTYFNYEAQQDKSGLPNDRFSAERPEGSISTLTIQRTEQRDSAMYRCASSLGGRGLFDSPLHFGNGTRLTVT.

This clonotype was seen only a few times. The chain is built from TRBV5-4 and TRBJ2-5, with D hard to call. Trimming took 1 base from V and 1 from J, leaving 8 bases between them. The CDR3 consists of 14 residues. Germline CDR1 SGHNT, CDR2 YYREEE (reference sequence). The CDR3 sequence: CASSLQDLQETQYF. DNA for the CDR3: TGTGCCAGCAGCTTGCAGGACCTCCAAGAGACCCAGTACTTC.

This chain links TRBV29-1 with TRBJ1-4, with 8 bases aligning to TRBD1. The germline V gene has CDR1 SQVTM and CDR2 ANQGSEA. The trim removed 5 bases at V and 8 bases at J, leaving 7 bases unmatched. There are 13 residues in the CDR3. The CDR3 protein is CSVTRTGREKLFF. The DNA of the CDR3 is TGCAGCGTTACCAGGACAGGGCGGGAAAAACTGTTTTTT.

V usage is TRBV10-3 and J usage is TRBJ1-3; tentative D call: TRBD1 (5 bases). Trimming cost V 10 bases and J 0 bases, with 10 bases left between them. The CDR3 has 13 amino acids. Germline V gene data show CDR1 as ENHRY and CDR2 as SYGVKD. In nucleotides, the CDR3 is TGTGCCAGTACAGGCTCCTCTGGAAACACCATATATTTT. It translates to CASTGSSGNTIYF.